This is a list of T cell receptor beta chains from one sample in a study of blood T cell repertoires in COVID-19. Only in-frame clones appear in the TCRdb table, and some are missing; sequencing was by immunoSEQ multiplex PCR. This sample has around 300,000 clones, with about 88% found just once. Material for sequencing was PBMCs or T cells enriched from blood (not recorded which). Source of these receptors: a woman in her 50s who had recovered from COVID-19. Each CDR3 is given with its conserved first and last residue. The D gene is left open where the match is weak. Where a row states a size, it is once, few, many or the class of an expanded clone; other rows omit it.

-,-,TRBJ2-5,TRBV7-8,CASSREEGETQYF,TGTGCCAGCAGCCGCGAGGAGGGGGAGACCCAGTACTTC
-,TRBD2,TRBJ2-2,TRBV11-3,CASSLDGSGSLTGELFF,TGTGCCAGCAGCTTAGATGGGAGCGGGAGTTTGACCGGGGAGCTGTTTTTT
-,-,TRBJ2-4,TRBV5-6,CASSSPGTKNIQYF,TGTGCCAGCAGCTCGCCGGGAACCAAAAACATTCAGTACTTC
once,-,TRBJ2-3,TRBV19,CASSMGGTDTQYF,TGTGCCAGTAGTATGGGCGGCACAGATACGCAGTATTTT
-,TRBD1,TRBJ2-2,TRBV5-4,CASSPGRGQGRGTGELFF,TGTGCCAGCAGCCCCGGCAGGGGGCAGGGGCGGGGAACCGGGGAGCTGTTTTTT
-,-,TRBJ1-2,TRBV5-1,CASSSQGSNYGYTF,TGCGCCAGCAGCTCGCAGGGATCCAACTATGGCTACACCTTC
-,TRBD1,TRBJ1-3,TRBV28,CASSRGQGRAGNTIYF,TGTGCCAGCAGCCGGGGACAGGGACGCGCTGGAAACACCATATATTTT
-,TRBD1,TRBJ2-7,TRBV6-1,CASSLGQGTYEQYF,TGTGCCAGCAGTCTCGGACAGGGTACTTACGAGCAGTACTTC
-,-,TRBJ1-4,TRBV28,CASRHPNEKLFF,TGTGCCAGCAGACATCCTAATGAAAAACTGTTTTTT
few,TRBD1,TRBJ1-5,TRBV5-6,CASSLMTGGDQPQHF,TGTGCCAGCAGCTTGATGACAGGGGGCGATCAGCCCCAGCATTTT
-,-,TRBJ2-1,TRBV19,CASSIIGGNNEQFF,TGTGCCAGTAGTATAATTGGCGGGAACAATGAGCAGTTCTTC
-,TRBD2,TRBJ2-1,TRBV6-2/TRBV6-3,CASSRPEHLTSGRGNEQFF,TGTGCCAGCAGCCGACCCGAACACTTGACTAGCGGGAGAGGGAATGAGCAGTTCTTC
-,-,TRBJ1-5,TRBV3-1/TRBV3-2,CASSHPGNQPQHF,TGTGCCAGCAGTCACCCGGGGAATCAGCCCCAGCATTTT
-,TRBD2,TRBJ2-7,TRBV27,CASSLQKLAYPYEQYF,TGTGCCAGCAGTTTACAGAAACTAGCGTACCCCTACGAGCAGTACTTC
-,TRBD1,TRBJ2-2,TRBV7-8,CASSVGQSNTGELFF,TGTGCCAGCAGCGTGGGACAGAGTAACACCGGGGAGCTGTTTTTT
-,TRBD2,TRBJ2-2,TRBV4-2,CASSRLAGGPAGELFF,TGTGCCAGCAGCCGACTAGCGGGAGGGCCGGCCGGGGAGCTGTTTTTT
-,-,TRBJ1-2,TRBV7-9,CASSPWAGDYGYTF,TGTGCCAGCAGCCCCTGGGCAGGGGACTATGGCTACACCTTC
-,-,TRBJ1-6,TRBV5-8,CASSYGGGADNSPLHF,TGTGCCAGCAGTTACGGCGGGGGGGCCGATAATTCACCCCTCCACTTT
once,TRBD2,TRBJ2-5,TRBV24-1,CATTSGARGTQYF,TGTGCCACGACTAGCGGGGCCCGGGGGACCCAGTACTTC
-,TRBD2,TRBJ2-1,TRBV9,CASSDLAGASNEQFF,TGTGCCAGCAGCGACCTAGCGGGAGCTTCCAATGAGCAGTTCTTC
-,TRBD1,TRBJ1-2,TRBV25-1,CASSDTGAPVF,TGTGCCAGCAGTGATACAGGGGCCCCTGTCTTC
-,-,TRBJ2-1,TRBV5-1,CASTPASGPDNEQFF,TGCGCCAGCACCCCCGCGAGCGGACCGGACAATGAGCAGTTCTTC
-,TRBD2,TRBJ2-7,TRBV6-5,CASTRTSGSFDEQYF,TGTGCCAGCACTCGGACTAGCGGGAGTTTCGACGAGCAGTACTTC
once,-,TRBJ1-5,TRBV28,CASSLSGSGNQPQHF,TGTGCCAGCAGTTTATCCGGTAGCGGCAATCAGCCCCAGCATTTT
-,-,TRBJ2-3,TRBV3-1/TRBV3-2,CASSHGDTQYF,TGTGCCAGCAGCCACGGAGATACGCAGTATTTT
few,TRBD1,TRBJ2-7,TRBV5-6,CASSFVDRVYEQYF,TGTGCCAGCAGCTTCGTGGACAGGGTCTACGAGCAGTACTTC
-,-,TRBJ1-1,TRBV30,CAWSTREGPSTEAFF,TGTGCCTGGAGTACACGGGAAGGGCCGAGCACTGAAGCTTTCTTT
-,TRBD2,TRBJ2-1,TRBV7-9,CASSSHSGSVHEQFF,TGTGCCAGCAGCTCCCATAGCGGGAGTGTGCATGAGCAGTTCTTC
-,-,TRBJ2-7,TRBV7-2,CASSFRDGYEQYF,TGTGCCAGCAGCTTTCGGGATGGCTACGAGCAGTACTTC
-,-,TRBJ1-2,TRBV4-3,CASSPIDTPGRGYTF,TGCGCCAGCAGCCCCATAGACACCCCCGGCAGGGGCTACACCTTC
-,TRBD1,TRBJ1-1,TRBV7-9,CASSPGTGLAAEAFF,TGTGCCAGCAGCCCTGGGACAGGGCTAGCTGCTGAAGCTTTCTTT
-,-,TRBJ1-5,TRBV11-2,CASSAGNSNQPQHF,TGTGCCAGCAGCGCGGGGAATAGCAATCAGCCCCAGCATTTT
-,-,TRBJ2-2,TRBV5-1,CASTGGTTNTGELFF,TGCGCCAGCACTGGGGGCACCACGAACACCGGGGAGCTGTTTTTT
-,-,TRBJ1-1,TRBV19,CASSIEGAVSAEAFF,TGTGCCAGTAGTATAGAGGGGGCGGTTAGTGCTGAAGCTTTCTTT
-,-,TRBJ1-5,TRBV28,CASSTRWGRGSSNQPQHF,TGTGCCAGCAGTACAAGGTGGGGACGGGGGAGTAGCAATCAGCCCCAGCATTTT
-,TRBD2,TRBJ2-7,TRBV7-8,CASSLTPGLAGDSF,TGTGCCAGCAGCCTTACTCCGGGACTAGCGGGAGACTCCTTC
-,-,TRBJ2-2,TRBV30,CAWSPGNGELFF,TGTGCCTGGAGTCCGGGGAACGGGGAGCTGTTTTTT
-,-,TRBJ1-1,TRBV28,CASSLARWGQEYTEAFF,TGTGCCAGCAGTTTAGCCCGGTGGGGCCAGGAATACACTGAAGCTTTCTTT
-,TRBD1,TRBJ1-1,TRBV27,CASSPRTGAPMNTEAFF,TGTGCCAGCAGTCCACGGACAGGGGCGCCCATGAACACTGAAGCTTTCTTT